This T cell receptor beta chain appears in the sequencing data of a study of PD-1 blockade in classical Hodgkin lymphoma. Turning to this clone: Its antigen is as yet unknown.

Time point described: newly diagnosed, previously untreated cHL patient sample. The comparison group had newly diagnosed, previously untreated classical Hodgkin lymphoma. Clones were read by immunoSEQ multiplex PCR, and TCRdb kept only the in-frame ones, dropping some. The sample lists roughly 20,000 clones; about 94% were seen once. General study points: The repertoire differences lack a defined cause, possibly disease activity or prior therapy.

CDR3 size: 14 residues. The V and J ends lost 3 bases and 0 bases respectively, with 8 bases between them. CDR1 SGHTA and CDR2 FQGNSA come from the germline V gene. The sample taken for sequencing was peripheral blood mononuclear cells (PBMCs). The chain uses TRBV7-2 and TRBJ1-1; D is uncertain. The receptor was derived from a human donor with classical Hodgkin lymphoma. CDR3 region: CASSFTSMNTEAFF. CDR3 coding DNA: TGTGCCAGCAGCTTCACTTCGATGAACACTGAAGCTTTCTTT.